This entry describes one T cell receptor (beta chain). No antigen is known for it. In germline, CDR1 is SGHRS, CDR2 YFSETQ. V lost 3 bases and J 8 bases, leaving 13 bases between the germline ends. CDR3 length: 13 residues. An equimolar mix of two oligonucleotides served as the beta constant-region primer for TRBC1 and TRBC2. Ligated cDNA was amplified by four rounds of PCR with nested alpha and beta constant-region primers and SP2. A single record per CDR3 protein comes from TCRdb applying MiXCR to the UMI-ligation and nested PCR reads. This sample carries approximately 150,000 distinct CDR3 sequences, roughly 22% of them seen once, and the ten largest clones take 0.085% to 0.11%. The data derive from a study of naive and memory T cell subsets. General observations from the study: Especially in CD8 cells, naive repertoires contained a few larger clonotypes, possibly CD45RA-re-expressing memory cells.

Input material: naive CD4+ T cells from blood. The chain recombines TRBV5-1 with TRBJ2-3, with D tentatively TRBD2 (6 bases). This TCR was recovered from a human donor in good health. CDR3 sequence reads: CASSSKGAGTQYF. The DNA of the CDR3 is TGCGCCAGCAGCTCCAAAGGAGCGGGTACGCAGTATTTT.